The clone carrying this T cell receptor (beta chain) was observed many times. This sample is part of a study of neurological immune-mediated disorders. Turning to the study itself: Multiple sclerosis patients numbered some 35, with roughly 30 relapsing-remitting and 3 secondary progressive.

2 million unsorted PBMCs were stored in RNAlater at -80 °C before RNA extraction. Every sequencing run drew on 15-18 subjects and yielded over 180 million TCR-beta sequences. TCRdb redid the calling of the 5' RACE reads with MiXCR, one entry per CDR3 protein. The sample has tens of thousands of distinct CDR3 sequences; more than 4% are singletons. Sample: PBMCs. The origin of this receptor is a woman in her fifties or sixties with multiple sclerosis.

The CDR3 region is CAISRDREAGNTIYF. CDR3 DNA: TGTGCCATCAGCCGGGACAGGGAAGCTGGAAACACCATATATTTT. The chain links TRBV10-3 to TRBJ1-3, with 9 nucleotides matching TRBD1. The germline CDR1 and CDR2 sequences are ENHRY and SYGVKD. This CDR3 is 15 amino acids long. The V and J ends lost 6 bases and 2 bases, in that order; junction bases with no gene match: 5.